A selection of T cell receptor beta chains follows, all from one sample in a study of T cell changes during pregnancy in multiple sclerosis. Data came from immunoSEQ multiplex PCR; TCRdb stores just in-frame clones and leaves some out. This sample has tens of thousands of clones; almost 95% occur once, and the top ten carry approximately 0.79%. The sample consisted of CD4+ T cells from peripheral blood mononuclear cells, taken before pregnancy. The receptors here all came from a female donor with multiple sclerosis, enrolled in a pregnancy study. The CDR3 runs from the conserved cysteine through the conserved F or W. The order of the fields is J gene, V gene, D gene, clone size, CDR3 protein, CDR3 DNA. A D gene is named only where the DNA matches it firmly. Clone sizes are given selectively: once, few, many, or a class where the clone is expanded.

J gene: TRBJ2-4
V gene: TRBV29-1
D gene: TRBD2
clone size: once
CDR3 protein: CSVGLAGVWNIQYF
CDR3 DNA: TGCAGCGTAGGACTAGCGGGAGTTTGGAACATTCAGTACTTC

J gene: TRBJ2-1
V gene: TRBV7-2
D gene: TRBD2
clone size: .
CDR3 protein: CASSPGLAGYNEQFF
CDR3 DNA: TGTGCCAGCAGCCCGGGACTAGCGGGGTACAATGAGCAGTTCTTC

J gene: TRBJ1-1
V gene: TRBV5-1
D gene: .
clone size: .
CDR3 protein: CASVLAGGTEAFF
CDR3 DNA: TGCGCCAGCGTACTTGCGGGGGGGACTGAAGCTTTCTTT

J gene: TRBJ2-3
V gene: TRBV27
D gene: .
clone size: .
CDR3 protein: CASSFGHTRSTDTQYF
CDR3 DNA: TGTGCCAGCAGTTTCGGACACACTCGTAGCACAGATACGCAGTATTTT

J gene: TRBJ1-2
V gene: TRBV29-1
D gene: TRBD1
clone size: .
CDR3 protein: CSVEDMDRGLNYGYTF
CDR3 DNA: TGCAGCGTTGAAGATATGGACAGGGGTCTTAACTATGGCTACACCTTC

J gene: TRBJ2-1
V gene: TRBV28
D gene: TRBD2
clone size: .
CDR3 protein: CATRLAGGPYEQFF
CDR3 DNA: TGTGCCACCCGACTAGCGGGAGGGCCCTATGAGCAGTTCTTC

J gene: TRBJ2-7
V gene: TRBV2
D gene: .
clone size: .
CDR3 protein: CASRSRRQVGSLSSYEQYF
CDR3 DNA: TGTGCCAGCCGATCTAGGAGGCAAGTAGGTTCCCTTAGCTCCTACGAGCAGTACTTC

J gene: TRBJ2-2
V gene: TRBV15
D gene: TRBD2
clone size: .
CDR3 protein: CATSSRTSWGGELFF
CDR3 DNA: TGTGCCACCAGCAGTCGGACTAGCTGGGGCGGGGAGCTGTTTTTT

J gene: TRBJ1-5
V gene: TRBV28
D gene: .
clone size: .
CDR3 protein: CASNKGGGGGGNQPQHF
CDR3 DNA: TGTGCCAGCAACAAAGGCGGGGGGGGCGGGGGCAATCAGCCCCAGCATTTT

J gene: TRBJ2-7
V gene: TRBV7-2
D gene: .
clone size: .
CDR3 protein: CASSFTGSGPYEQYF
CDR3 DNA: TGTGCCAGCAGCTTTACAGGGAGCGGACCCTACGAGCAGTACTTC

J gene: TRBJ2-1
V gene: TRBV6-1
D gene: TRBD2
clone size: .
CDR3 protein: CASTRAGASYNEQFF
CDR3 DNA: TGTGCCAGCACCCGAGCGGGAGCGTCTTACAATGAGCAGTTCTTC

J gene: TRBJ1-2
V gene: TRBV11-2
D gene: .
clone size: .
CDR3 protein: CASSLGRATLYGYTF
CDR3 DNA: TGTGCCAGCAGCTTAGGGAGGGCCACCCTCTATGGCTACACCTTC

J gene: TRBJ1-1
V gene: TRBV5-8
D gene: TRBD1
clone size: once
CDR3 protein: CASTPRDRVTEAFF
CDR3 DNA: TGTGCCAGCACCCCCCGGGACAGGGTAACTGAAGCTTTCTTT

J gene: TRBJ1-1
V gene: TRBV28
D gene: .
clone size: .
CDR3 protein: CASSFPGTRTEAFF
CDR3 DNA: TGTGCCAGCAGTTTCCCTGGGACTAGGACTGAAGCTTTCTTT

J gene: TRBJ1-1
V gene: TRBV9
D gene: .
clone size: .
CDR3 protein: CASSVAARTEAFF
CDR3 DNA: TGTGCCAGCAGCGTAGCGGCGAGGACTGAAGCTTTCTTT

J gene: TRBJ1-6
V gene: TRBV28
D gene: TRBD1
clone size: .
CDR3 protein: CASSPGGDNSPLHF
CDR3 DNA: TGTGCCAGCAGTCCAGGGGGCGATAATTCACCCCTCCACTTT

J gene: TRBJ2-1
V gene: TRBV7-3
D gene: .
clone size: .
CDR3 protein: CASSYQGSSYNEQFF
CDR3 DNA: TGTGCCAGCAGCTATCAGGGGAGCTCCTACAATGAGCAGTTCTTC

J gene: TRBJ2-3
V gene: TRBV19
D gene: TRBD1
clone size: few
CDR3 protein: CASNRGAEDTQYF
CDR3 DNA: TGTGCCAGTAACAGGGGGGCTGAAGATACGCAGTATTTT

J gene: TRBJ2-2
V gene: TRBV7-9
D gene: .
clone size: .
CDR3 protein: CASSTNQGHTGELFF
CDR3 DNA: TGTGCCAGCAGCACCAACCAGGGCCACACCGGGGAGCTGTTTTTT

J gene: TRBJ2-7
V gene: TRBV30
D gene: .
clone size: .
CDR3 protein: CAWSPSQGYEQYF
CDR3 DNA: TGTGCCTGGAGCCCTTCACAGGGCTACGAGCAGTACTTC

J gene: TRBJ2-3
V gene: TRBV6-5
D gene: TRBD2
clone size: .
CDR3 protein: CASSYQAGGPSDTQYF
CDR3 DNA: TGTGCCAGCAGTTATCAAGCGGGAGGGCCGTCAGATACGCAGTATTTT

J gene: TRBJ2-3
V gene: TRBV28
D gene: .
clone size: .
CDR3 protein: CASSLGGQITDTQYF
CDR3 DNA: TGTGCCAGCAGTTTGGGTGGGCAGATCACAGATACGCAGTATTTT

J gene: TRBJ2-3
V gene: TRBV7-6
D gene: .
clone size: .
CDR3 protein: CASSLIGDTFTDTQYF
CDR3 DNA: TGTGCCAGCAGCTTAATAGGGGACACATTCACAGATACGCAGTATTTT

J gene: TRBJ2-5
V gene: TRBV7-2
D gene: TRBD2
clone size: .
CDR3 protein: CASSPGLAEYF
CDR3 DNA: TGTGCCAGCAGCCCGGGACTAGCGGAGTACTTC

J gene: TRBJ2-5
V gene: TRBV6-1
D gene: .
clone size: .
CDR3 protein: CASTPGMKTQYF
CDR3 DNA: TGTGCCAGCACCCCGGGAATGAAGACCCAGTACTTC

J gene: TRBJ2-4
V gene: TRBV9
D gene: TRBD2
clone size: .
CDR3 protein: CASSPRPGTSGRILNIQYF
CDR3 DNA: TGTGCCAGCAGCCCACGTCCCGGGACTAGCGGGAGGATCCTAAACATTCAGTACTTC

J gene: TRBJ2-7
V gene: TRBV4-2
D gene: .
clone size: once
CDR3 protein: CASSQDPGTASYEQYF
CDR3 DNA: TGTGCCAGCAGCCAAGACCCCGGGACTGCTTCCTACGAGCAGTACTTC

J gene: TRBJ1-4
V gene: TRBV9
D gene: TRBD1
clone size: .
CDR3 protein: CASSEGTAPATNEKLFF
CDR3 DNA: TGTGCCAGCAGCGAGGGGACAGCACCTGCAACTAATGAAAAACTGTTTTTT

J gene: TRBJ2-5
V gene: TRBV7-9
D gene: TRBD2
clone size: .
CDR3 protein: CASSLLAGVPETQYF
CDR3 DNA: TGTGCCAGCAGCCTACTAGCGGGAGTCCCAGAGACCCAGTACTTC

J gene: TRBJ1-1
V gene: TRBV29-1
D gene: .
clone size: .
CDR3 protein: CSVAQAPFNTEAFF
CDR3 DNA: TGCAGCGTTGCACAGGCCCCCTTCAACACTGAAGCTTTCTTT

J gene: TRBJ2-5
V gene: TRBV6-5
D gene: .
clone size: .
CDR3 protein: CASTGMGGAGETQYF
CDR3 DNA: TGTGCCAGCACAGGAATGGGGGGGGCGGGGGAGACCCAGTACTTC

J gene: TRBJ1-4
V gene: TRBV14
D gene: .
clone size: .
CDR3 protein: CASSQIGRAKEKLFF
CDR3 DNA: TGTGCCAGCAGCCAAATCGGCAGGGCAAAGGAAAAACTGTTTTTT

J gene: TRBJ2-3
V gene: TRBV30
D gene: TRBD2
clone size: .
CDR3 protein: CAWGLAGGDTQYF
CDR3 DNA: TGTGCCTGGGGACTAGCGGGAGGTGATACGCAGTATTTT

J gene: TRBJ2-3
V gene: TRBV15
D gene: TRBD1
clone size: .
CDR3 protein: CATTRPTQGGTDTQYF
CDR3 DNA: TGTGCCACCACCAGACCAACACAGGGGGGCACAGATACGCAGTATTTT

J gene: TRBJ1-1
V gene: TRBV5-1
D gene: TRBD1
clone size: .
CDR3 protein: CASSGGTGVTEAFF
CDR3 DNA: TGCGCCAGCAGCGGGGGGACAGGGGTCACTGAAGCTTTCTTT

J gene: TRBJ1-4
V gene: TRBV5-1
D gene: .
clone size: .
CDR3 protein: CASRSIWAVNEKLFF
CDR3 DNA: TGCGCCAGCCGCTCAATCTGGGCAGTTAATGAAAAACTGTTTTTT

J gene: TRBJ2-3
V gene: TRBV18
D gene: TRBD2
clone size: .
CDR3 protein: CASSPRTSGSSSTDTQYF
CDR3 DNA: TGTGCCAGCTCACCACGGACTAGCGGGAGTTCCAGCACAGATACGCAGTATTTT

J gene: TRBJ2-7
V gene: TRBV11-1
D gene: .
clone size: .
CDR3 protein: CASSRTRGSYEQYF
CDR3 DNA: TGTGCCAGCAGCCGGACTCGAGGGTCCTACGAGCAGTACTTC

J gene: TRBJ2-3
V gene: TRBV27
D gene: .
clone size: .
CDR3 protein: CASSLRSPGGVADTQYF
CDR3 DNA: TGTGCCAGCAGTTTAAGGTCACCCGGAGGGGTCGCAGATACGCAGTATTTT

J gene: TRBJ1-5
V gene: TRBV28
D gene: TRBD1
clone size: once
CDR3 protein: CASSGQGIQPQHF
CDR3 DNA: TGTGCCAGCAGTGGACAGGGAATTCAGCCCCAGCATTTT

J gene: TRBJ1-1
V gene: TRBV6-5
D gene: .
clone size: .
CDR3 protein: CASSSGGRATEAFF
CDR3 DNA: TGTGCCAGCAGTTCCGGGGGGAGGGCCACTGAAGCTTTCTTT

J gene: TRBJ2-7
V gene: TRBV6-5
D gene: .
clone size: .
CDR3 protein: CASSEREIGEQYF
CDR3 DNA: TGTGCCAGCAGCGAGCGTGAGATCGGCGAGCAGTACTTC

J gene: TRBJ1-1
V gene: TRBV25-1
D gene: .
clone size: .
CDR3 protein: CASSELEARSTNTEAFF
CDR3 DNA: TGTGCCAGCAGTGAATTAGAGGCACGGAGCACAAACACTGAAGCTTTCTTT

J gene: TRBJ1-1
V gene: TRBV7-2
D gene: TRBD1
clone size: .
CDR3 protein: CASSPPGGTEAFF
CDR3 DNA: TGTGCCAGCAGCCCCCCAGGGGGCACTGAAGCTTTCTTT

J gene: TRBJ2-1
V gene: TRBV4-3
D gene: .
clone size: .
CDR3 protein: CASSQDPLQDEQFF
CDR3 DNA: TGCGCCAGCAGCCAAGACCCTCTGCAGGATGAGCAGTTCTTC